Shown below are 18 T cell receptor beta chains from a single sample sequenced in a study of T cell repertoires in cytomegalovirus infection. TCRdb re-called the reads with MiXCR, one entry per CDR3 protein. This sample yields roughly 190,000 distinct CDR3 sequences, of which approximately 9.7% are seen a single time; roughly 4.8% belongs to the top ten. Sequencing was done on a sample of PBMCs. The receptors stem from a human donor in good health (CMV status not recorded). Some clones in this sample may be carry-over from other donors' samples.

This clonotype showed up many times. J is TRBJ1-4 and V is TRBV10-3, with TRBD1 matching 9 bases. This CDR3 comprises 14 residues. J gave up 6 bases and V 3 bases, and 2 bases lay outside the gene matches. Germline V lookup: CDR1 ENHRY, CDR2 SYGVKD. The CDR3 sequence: CAISDGQGYEKLFF. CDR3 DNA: TGTGCCATCAGTGACGGACAGGGGTATGAAAAACTGTTTTTT.

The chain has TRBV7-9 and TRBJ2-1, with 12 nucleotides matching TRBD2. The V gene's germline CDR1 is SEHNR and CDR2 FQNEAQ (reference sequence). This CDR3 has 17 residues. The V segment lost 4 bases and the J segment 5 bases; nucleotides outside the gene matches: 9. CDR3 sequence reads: CASSSGLAGLPHNEQFF. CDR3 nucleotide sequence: TGTGCCAGCAGCTCCGGACTAGCGGGACTACCCCACAATGAGCAGTTCTTC.

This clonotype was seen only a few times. CDR3 coding DNA: TGTGCCAGCAGGGCGGGGCCTTACGAGCAGTACTTC. Protein: CASRAGPYEQYF. The rearrangement joins TRBV6-2 or TRBV6-3 to TRBJ2-7, with a tentative D call TRBD2 (6 bases). V dropped 6 bases and J dropped 4 bases, with 10 bases sitting between them. CDR1 is MNHEY and CDR2 is SVGEGT in the germline V gene. The CDR3 is 12 amino acids.

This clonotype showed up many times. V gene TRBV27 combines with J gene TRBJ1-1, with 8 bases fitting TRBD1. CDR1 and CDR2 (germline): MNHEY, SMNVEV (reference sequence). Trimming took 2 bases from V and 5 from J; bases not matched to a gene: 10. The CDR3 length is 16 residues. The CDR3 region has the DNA TGTGCCAGCAGTTTAGGGCCCCAGGGGGCGGTAACTGAAGCTTTCTTT. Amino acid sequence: CASSLGPQGAVTEAFF.

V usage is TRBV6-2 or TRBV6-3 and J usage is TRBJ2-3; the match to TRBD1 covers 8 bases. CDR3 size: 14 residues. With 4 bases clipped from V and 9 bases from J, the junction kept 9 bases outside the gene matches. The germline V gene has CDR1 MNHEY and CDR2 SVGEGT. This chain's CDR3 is CASSFRTGKGTQYF. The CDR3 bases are TGTGCCAGCAGTTTCCGGACAGGGAAAGGGACGCAGTATTTT.

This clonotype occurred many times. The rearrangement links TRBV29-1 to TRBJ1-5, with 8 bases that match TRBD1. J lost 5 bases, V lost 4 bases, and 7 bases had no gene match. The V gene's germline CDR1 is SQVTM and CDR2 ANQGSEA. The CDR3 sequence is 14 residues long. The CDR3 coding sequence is TGCAGCGTTGCCGGGACAGGTATCGATCAGCCCCAGCATTTT. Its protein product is CSVAGTGIDQPQHF.

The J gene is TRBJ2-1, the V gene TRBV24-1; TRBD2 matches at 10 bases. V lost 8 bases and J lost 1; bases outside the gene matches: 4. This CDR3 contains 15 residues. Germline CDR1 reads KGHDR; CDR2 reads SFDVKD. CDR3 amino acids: CATKSSGGSYNEQFF. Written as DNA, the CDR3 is TGTGCCACCAAATCTAGCGGGGGTTCCTACAATGAGCAGTTCTTC.

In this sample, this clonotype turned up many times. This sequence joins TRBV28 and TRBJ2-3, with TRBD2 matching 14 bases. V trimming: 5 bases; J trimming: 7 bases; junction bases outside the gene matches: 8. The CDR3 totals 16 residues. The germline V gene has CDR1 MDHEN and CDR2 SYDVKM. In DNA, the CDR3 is TGTGCCAGCAGTCCTCGACTAGCGGGGGGGCCATATACGCAGTATTTT. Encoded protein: CASSPRLAGGPYTQYF.

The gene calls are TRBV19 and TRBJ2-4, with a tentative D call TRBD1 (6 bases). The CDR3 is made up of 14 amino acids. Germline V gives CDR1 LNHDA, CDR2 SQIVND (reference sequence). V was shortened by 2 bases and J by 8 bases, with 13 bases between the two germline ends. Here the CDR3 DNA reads TGTGCCAGTAGTATATACGTACAGGGTTACATTCAGTACTTC. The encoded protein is CASSIYVQGYIQYF.

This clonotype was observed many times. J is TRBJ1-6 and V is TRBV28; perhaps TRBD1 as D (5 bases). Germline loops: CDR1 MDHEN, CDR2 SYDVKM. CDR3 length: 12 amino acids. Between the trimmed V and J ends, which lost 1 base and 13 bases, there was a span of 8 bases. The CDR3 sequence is CASSLSGNPLHF. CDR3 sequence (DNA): TGTGCCAGCAGTTTATCAGGGAACCCCCTCCACTTT.

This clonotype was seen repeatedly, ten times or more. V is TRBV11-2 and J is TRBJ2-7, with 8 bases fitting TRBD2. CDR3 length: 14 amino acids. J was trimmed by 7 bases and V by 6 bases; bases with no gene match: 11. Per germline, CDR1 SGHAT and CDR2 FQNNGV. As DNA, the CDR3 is TGTGCCAGCAGGGCCAATAGCGGGGCGGGGGAGCAGTACTTC. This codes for CASRANSGAGEQYF.

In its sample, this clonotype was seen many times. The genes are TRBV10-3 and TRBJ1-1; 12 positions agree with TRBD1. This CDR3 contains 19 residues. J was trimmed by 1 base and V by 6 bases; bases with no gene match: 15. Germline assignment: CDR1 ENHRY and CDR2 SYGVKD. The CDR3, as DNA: TGTGCCATCAGAAAACTTTCACCGGGACAGGGGGCAAGGAACACTGAAGCTTTCTTT. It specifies CAIRKLSPGQGARNTEAFF.

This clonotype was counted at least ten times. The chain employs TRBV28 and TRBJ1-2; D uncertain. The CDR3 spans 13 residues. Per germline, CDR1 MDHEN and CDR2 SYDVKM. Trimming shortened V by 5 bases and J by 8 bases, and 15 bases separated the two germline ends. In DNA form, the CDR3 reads TGTGCCAGCAGTCCGTTCAAATTGGGGGGCTACACCTTC. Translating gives CASSPFKLGGYTF.

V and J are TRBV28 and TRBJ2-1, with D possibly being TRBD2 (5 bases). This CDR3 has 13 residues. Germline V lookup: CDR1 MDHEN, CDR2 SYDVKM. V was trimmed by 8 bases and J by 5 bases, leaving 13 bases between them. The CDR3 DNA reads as TGTGCCAGCTGGAGTCCGGGAAACAATGAGCAGTTCTTC. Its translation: CASWSPGNNEQFF.

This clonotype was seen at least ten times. In nucleotides, the CDR3 is TGCAGTGCGGAGACTAGCGGGATTAGCACAGATACGCAGTATTTT. It codes for CSAETSGISTDTQYF. The chain carries TRBV20-1 and TRBJ2-3; 11 positions match TRBD2. Germline CDR1 and CDR2: DFQATT and SNEGSKA (reference sequence). The CDR3 covers 15 residues. J lost 0 bases, V lost 6 bases, and 5 bases had no gene match.

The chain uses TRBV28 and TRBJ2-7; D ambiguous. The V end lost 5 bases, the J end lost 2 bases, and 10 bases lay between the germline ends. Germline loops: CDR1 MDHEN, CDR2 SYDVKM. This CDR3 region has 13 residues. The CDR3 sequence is CASSTVDTYEQYF. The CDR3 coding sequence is TGTGCCAGCAGTACCGTAGATACCTACGAGCAGTACTTC. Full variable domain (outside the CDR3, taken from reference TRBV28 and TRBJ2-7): DVKVTQSSRYLVKRTGEKVFLECVQDMDHENMFWYRQDPGLGLRLIYFSYDVKMKEKGDIPEGYSVSREKKERFSLILESASTNQTSMYLCASSTVDTYEQYFGPGTRLTVT.

The CDR3 sequence is CASSLGLNSPLHF. CDR3 nucleotide sequence: TGTGCCAGCAGCTTGGGACTAAATTCACCCCTCCACTTT. The V gene is TRBV5-5, the J gene TRBJ1-6; D gene unclear. CDR3 length: 13 residues. The germline V and J ends were trimmed by 0 bases and 7 bases, with 5 bases remaining between them. CDR1 and CDR2 (germline): SGHKS, YYEKEE (reference sequence).

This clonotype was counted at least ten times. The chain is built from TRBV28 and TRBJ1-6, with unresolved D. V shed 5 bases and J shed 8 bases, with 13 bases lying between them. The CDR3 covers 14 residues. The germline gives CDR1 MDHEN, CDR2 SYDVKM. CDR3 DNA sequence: TGTGCCAGCAGTCATGACCGTCCCGATTCACCCCTCCACTTT. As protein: CASSHDRPDSPLHF.